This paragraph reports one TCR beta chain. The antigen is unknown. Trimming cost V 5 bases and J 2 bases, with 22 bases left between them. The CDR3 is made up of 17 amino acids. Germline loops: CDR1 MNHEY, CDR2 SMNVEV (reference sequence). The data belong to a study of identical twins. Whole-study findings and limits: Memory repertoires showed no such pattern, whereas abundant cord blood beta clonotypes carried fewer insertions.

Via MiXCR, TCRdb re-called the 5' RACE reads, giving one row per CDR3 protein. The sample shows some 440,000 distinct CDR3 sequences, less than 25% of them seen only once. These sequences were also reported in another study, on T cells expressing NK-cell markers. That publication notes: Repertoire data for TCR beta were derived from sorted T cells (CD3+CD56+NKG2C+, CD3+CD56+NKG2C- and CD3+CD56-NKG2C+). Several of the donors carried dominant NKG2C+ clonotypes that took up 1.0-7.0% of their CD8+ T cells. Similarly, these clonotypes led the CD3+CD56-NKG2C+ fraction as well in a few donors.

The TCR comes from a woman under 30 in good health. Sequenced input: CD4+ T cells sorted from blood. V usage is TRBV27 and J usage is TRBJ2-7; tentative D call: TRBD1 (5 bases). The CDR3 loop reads CASSRGRIWAGTYEQYF. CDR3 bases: TGTGCCAGCAGTCGCGGTCGGATTTGGGCAGGGACCTACGAGCAGTACTTC.